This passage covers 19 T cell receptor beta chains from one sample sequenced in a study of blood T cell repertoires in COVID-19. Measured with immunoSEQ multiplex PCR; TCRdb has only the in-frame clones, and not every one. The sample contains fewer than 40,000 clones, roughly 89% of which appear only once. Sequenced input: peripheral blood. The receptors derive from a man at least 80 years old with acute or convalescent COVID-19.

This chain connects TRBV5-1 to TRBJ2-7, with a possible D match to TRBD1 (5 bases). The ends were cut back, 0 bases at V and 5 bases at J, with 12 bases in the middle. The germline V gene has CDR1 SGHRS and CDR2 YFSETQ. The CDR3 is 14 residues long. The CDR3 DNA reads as TGCGCCAGCAGCTTGGGGCAGGGTTTGGACGAGCAGTACTTC. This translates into CASSLGQGLDEQYF.

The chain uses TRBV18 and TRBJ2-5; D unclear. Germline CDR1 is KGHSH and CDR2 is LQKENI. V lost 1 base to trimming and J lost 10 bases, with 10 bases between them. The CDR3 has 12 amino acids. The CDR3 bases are TGTGCCAGCTCACCACATCAGTTTTTCCAGTACTTC. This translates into CASSPHQFFQYF.

CDR3 in amino acids: CASSVAGQGASNTEAFF. CDR3 DNA: TGTGCCAGCAGCGTAGCGGGACAGGGGGCTTCCAACACTGAAGCTTTCTTT. The J gene is TRBJ1-1, the V gene TRBV9; TRBD1 matches 12 bases. Trimming took 0 bases from V and 2 from J; bases not matched to a gene: 5. Germline V lookup: CDR1 SGDLS, CDR2 YYNGEE. The CDR3 is 17 residues long.

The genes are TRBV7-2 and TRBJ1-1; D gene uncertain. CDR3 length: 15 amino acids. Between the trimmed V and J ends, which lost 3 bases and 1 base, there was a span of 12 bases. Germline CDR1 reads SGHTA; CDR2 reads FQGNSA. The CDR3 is CASSLNAGQNTEAFF. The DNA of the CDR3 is TGTGCCAGCAGCTTGAATGCGGGCCAGAACACTGAAGCTTTCTTT.

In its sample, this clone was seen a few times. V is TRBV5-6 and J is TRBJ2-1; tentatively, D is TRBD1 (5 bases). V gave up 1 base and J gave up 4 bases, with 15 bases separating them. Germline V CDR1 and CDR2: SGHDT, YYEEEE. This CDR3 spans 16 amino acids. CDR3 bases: TGTGCCAGCAGCTTGTCCTACCTTGGGGCATACAATGAGCAGTTCTTC. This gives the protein CASSLSYLGAYNEQFF.

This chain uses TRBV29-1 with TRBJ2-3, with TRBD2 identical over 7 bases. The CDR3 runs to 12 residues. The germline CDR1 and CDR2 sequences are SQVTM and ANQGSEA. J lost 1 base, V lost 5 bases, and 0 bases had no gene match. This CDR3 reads CSVRGGTDTQYF. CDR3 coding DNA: TGCAGCGTTCGGGGGGGCACAGATACGCAGTATTTT.

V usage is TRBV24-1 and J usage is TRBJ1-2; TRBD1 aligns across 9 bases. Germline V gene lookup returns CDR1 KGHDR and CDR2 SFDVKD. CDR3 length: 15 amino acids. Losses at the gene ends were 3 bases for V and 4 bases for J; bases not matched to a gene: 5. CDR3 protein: CATSDQDRGAYGYTF. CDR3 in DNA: TGTGCCACCAGTGATCAGGACAGGGGCGCCTATGGCTACACCTTC.

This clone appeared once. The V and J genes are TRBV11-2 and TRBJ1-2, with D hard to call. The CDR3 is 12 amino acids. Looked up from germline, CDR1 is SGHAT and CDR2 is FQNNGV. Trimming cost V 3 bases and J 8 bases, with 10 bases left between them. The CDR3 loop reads CASSFLRFGYTF. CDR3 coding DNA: TGTGCCAGCAGCTTCCTCCGTTTCGGCTACACCTTC. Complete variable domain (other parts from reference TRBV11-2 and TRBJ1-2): EAGVAQSPRYKIIEKRQSVAFWCNPISGHATLYWYQQILGQGPKLLIQFQNNGVVDDSQLPKDRFSAERLKGVDSTLKIQPAKLEDSAVYLCASSFLRFGYTFGSGTRLTVV.

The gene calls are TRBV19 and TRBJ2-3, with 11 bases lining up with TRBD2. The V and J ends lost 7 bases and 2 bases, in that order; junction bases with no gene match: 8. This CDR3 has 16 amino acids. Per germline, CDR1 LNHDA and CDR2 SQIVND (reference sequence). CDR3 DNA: TGTGCCAGTACCCTTCGACTAGCGGGGACCACAGATACGCAGTATTTT. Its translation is CASTLRLAGTTDTQYF.

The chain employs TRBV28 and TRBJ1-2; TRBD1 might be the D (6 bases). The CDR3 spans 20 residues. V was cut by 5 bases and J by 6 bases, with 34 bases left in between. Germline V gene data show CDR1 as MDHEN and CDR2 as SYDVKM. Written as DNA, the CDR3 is TGTGCCAGCAGTCCCAAAATAAGTGGACTGATTACAGGGATCGTCGATGGCTACACCTTC. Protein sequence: CASSPKISGLITGIVDGYTF.

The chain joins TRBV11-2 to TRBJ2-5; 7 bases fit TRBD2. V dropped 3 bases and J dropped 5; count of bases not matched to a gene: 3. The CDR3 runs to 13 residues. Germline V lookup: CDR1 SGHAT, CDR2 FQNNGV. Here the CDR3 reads CASSFWGGETQYF. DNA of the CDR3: TGTGCCAGCAGCTTCTGGGGGGGGGAGACCCAGTACTTC.

The CDR3 DNA is TGTGCCAGCAACCGTCTTGTGTGGGGCGGAGATACGCAGTATTTT. Amino acids: CASNRLVWGGDTQYF. This chain joins TRBV28 and TRBJ2-3, with D perhaps TRBD1 (5 bases). CDR1 is MDHEN and CDR2 is SYDVKM in the germline V gene. Trimming shortened V by 7 bases and J by 5 bases, and 19 bases separated the two germline ends. This CDR3 has 15 amino acids.

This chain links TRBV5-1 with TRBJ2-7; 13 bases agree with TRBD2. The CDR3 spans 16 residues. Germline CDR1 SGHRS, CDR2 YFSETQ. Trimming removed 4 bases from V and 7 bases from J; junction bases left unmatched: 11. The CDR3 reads CASSPAGLAGMGEQYF. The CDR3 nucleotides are TGCGCCAGCAGCCCGGCGGGACTAGCGGGAATGGGGGAGCAGTACTTC.

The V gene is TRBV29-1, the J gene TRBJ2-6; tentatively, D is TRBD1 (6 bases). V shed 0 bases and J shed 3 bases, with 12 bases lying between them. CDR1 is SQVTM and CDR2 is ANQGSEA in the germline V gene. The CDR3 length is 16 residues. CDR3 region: CSVEEWGRGGANVLTF. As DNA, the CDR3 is TGCAGCGTTGAAGAGTGGGGGCGCGGTGGGGCCAACGTCCTGACTTTC.

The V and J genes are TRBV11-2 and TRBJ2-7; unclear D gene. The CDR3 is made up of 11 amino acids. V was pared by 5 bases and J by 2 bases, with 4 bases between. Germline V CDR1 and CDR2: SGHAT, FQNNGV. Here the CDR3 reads CASSPAYEQYF. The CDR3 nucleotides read TGTGCCAGCAGCCCTGCCTACGAGCAGTACTTC. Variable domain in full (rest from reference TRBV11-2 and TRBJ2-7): EAGVAQSPRYKIIEKRQSVAFWCNPISGHATLYWYQQILGQGPKLLIQFQNNGVVDDSQLPKDRFSAERLKGVDSTLKIQPAKLEDSAVYLCASSPAYEQYFGPGTRLTVT.

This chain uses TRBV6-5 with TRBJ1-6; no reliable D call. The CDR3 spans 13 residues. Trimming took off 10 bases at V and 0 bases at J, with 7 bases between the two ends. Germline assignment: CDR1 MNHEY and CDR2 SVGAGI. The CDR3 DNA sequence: TGTGCCACAGGTCGCTCCTATAATTCACCCCTCCACTTT. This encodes CATGRSYNSPLHF.

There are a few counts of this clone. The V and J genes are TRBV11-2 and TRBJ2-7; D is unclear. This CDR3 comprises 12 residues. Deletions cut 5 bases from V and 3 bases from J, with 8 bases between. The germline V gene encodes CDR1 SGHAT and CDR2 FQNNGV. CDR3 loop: CASSQLNYEQYF. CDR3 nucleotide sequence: TGTGCCAGCAGCCAACTCAACTACGAGCAGTACTTC.

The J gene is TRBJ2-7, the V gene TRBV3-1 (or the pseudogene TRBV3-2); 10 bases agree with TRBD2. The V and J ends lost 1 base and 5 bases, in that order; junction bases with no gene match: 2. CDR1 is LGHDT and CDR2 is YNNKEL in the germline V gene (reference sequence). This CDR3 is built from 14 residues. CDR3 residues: CASSQGTSGDEQYF. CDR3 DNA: TGTGCCAGCAGCCAAGGGACTAGCGGCGACGAGCAGTACTTC.

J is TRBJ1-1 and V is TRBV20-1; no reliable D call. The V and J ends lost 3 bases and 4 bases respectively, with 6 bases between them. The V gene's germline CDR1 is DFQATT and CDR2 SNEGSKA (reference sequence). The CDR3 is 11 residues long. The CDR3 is CSARASTEAFF. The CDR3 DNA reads TGCAGTGCTAGGGCCTCCACTGAAGCTTTCTTT.